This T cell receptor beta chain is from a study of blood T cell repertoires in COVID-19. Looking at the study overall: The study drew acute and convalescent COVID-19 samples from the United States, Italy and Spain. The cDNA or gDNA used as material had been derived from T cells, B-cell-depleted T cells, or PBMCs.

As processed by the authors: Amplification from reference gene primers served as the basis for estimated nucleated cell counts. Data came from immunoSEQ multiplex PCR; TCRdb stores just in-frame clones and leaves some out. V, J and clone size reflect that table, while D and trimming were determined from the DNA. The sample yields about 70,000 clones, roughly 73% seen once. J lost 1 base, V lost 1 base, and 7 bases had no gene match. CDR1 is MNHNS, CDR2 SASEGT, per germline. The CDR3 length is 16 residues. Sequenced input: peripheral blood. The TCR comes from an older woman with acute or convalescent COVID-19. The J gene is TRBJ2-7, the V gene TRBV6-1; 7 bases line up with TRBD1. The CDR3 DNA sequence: TGTGCCAGCAGTGAAGGATTTGGACAGGCTTCCTACGAGCAGTACTTC. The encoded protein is CASSEGFGQASYEQYF.